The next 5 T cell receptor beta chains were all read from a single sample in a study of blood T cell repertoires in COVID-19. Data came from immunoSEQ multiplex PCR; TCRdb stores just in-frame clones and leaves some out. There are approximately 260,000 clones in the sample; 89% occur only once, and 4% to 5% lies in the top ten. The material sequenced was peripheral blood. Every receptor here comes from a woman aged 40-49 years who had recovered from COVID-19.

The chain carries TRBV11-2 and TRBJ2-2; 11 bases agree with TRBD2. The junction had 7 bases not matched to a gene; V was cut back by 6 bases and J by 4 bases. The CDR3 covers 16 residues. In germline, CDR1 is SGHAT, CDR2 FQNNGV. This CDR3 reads CASSKRLAGITGELFF. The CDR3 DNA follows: TGTGCCAGCAGTAAACGACTAGCGGGGATCACCGGGGAGCTGTTTTTT.

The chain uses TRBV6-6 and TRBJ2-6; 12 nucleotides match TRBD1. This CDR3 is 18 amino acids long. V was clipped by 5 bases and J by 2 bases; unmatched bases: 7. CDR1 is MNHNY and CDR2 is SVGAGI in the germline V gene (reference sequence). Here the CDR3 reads CASSPRDRGLPGANVLTF. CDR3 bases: TGTGCCAGCAGTCCCCGGGACAGGGGGCTCCCTGGGGCCAACGTCCTGACTTTC.

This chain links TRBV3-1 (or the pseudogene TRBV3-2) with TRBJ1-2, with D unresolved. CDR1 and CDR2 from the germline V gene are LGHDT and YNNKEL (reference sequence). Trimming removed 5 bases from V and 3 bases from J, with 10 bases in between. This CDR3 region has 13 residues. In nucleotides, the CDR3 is TGTGCCAGCAGCTCCGACACTTACTATGGCTACACCTTC. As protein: CASSSDTYYGYTF.

CDR3 coding DNA: TGTGCCAGCAGTCTCAAAGCGGAGTACGAGCAGTACGTC. Amino acid sequence: CASSLKAEYEQYV. V is TRBV2 and J is TRBJ2-7, with D possibly TRBD2 on 5 matching bases. Per the germline V gene, CDR1 is SNHLY and CDR2 is FYNNEI. The CDR3 spans 13 residues. V gave up 5 bases and J gave up 4 bases, with 12 bases separating them.

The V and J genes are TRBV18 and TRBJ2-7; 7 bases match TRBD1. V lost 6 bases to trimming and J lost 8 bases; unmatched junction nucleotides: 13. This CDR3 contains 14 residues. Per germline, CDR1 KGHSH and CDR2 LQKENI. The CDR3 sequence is CASSLSGTEGKQYF. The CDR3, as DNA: TGTGCCAGCTCGCTATCCGGGACAGAAGGAAAGCAGTACTTC.